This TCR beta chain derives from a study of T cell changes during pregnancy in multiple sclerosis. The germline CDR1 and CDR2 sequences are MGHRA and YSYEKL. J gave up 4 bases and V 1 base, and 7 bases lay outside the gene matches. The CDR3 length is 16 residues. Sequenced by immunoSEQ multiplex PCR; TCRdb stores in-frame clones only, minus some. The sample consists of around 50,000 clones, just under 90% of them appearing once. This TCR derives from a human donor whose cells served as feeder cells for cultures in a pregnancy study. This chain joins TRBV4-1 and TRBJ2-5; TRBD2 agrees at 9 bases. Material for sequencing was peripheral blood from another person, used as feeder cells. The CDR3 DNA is TGCGCCAGCAGCCAAGGGGCTAGCGGGATCGTAGAGACCCAGTACTTC. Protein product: CASSQGASGIVETQYF.